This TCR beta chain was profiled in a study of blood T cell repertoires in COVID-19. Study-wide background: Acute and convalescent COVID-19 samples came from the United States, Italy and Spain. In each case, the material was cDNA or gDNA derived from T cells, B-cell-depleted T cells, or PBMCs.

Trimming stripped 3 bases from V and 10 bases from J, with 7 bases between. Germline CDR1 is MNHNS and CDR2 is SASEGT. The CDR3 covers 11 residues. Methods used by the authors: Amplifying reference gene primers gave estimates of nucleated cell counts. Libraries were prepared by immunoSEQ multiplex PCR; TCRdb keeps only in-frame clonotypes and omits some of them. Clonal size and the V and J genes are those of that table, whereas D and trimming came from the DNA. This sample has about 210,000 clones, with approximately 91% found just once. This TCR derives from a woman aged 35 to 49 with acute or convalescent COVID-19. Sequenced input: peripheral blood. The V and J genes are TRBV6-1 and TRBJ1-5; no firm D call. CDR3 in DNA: TGTGCCAGCAGTGATTGGCACCCCCAGCATTTT. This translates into CASSDWHPQHF.